The present TCR beta chain was sequenced within a study of molecular identifiers for immune sequencing clone quantification. The wider study: Split five ways in replicates, RNA from about 20,000 or 100,000 naive CD8 cells had four portions sequenced.

Germline lookup yields CDR1 LGHNA and CDR2 YSLEER. This CDR3 region has 15 residues. The ends were cut back, 1 base at V and 2 bases at J, with 11 bases in the middle. Sorting was used to obtain naive CD8 T cells (CD8+CD4-CCR7+CD45RA+). Findings and limits, study-wide: Among 800,000 to 1,000,000 naive cells, as was reported, spiked Jurkat TCR RNA from one cell was detectable.

Bulk TCR library preparation followed previously described methods with listed TCR primers. TCRdb fed the PCR reads into MiXCR, producing one record per CDR3 protein. The data contain 40,000 to 65,000 distinct CDR3 sequences, about a third of them singletons. This clonotype has a count of ten or more. As yet, its antigen is unknown. This sequence was found in a human donor in good health. Some libraries in this study had Jurkat cell RNA spiked in. This sequence joins TRBV4-3 and TRBJ2-5; TRBD1 is a possible D gene (5 bases). The sequenced sample consisted of naive CD8+ T cells from blood, with Jurkat cell RNA spiked in. Described subset: FACS-sorted CD8+CD4-CCR7+CD45RA+ naive T cells. In DNA form, the CDR3 reads TGCGCCAGCAGCCAAGGATGGGGCCCTCAAGAGACCCAGTACTTC. Residues: CASSQGWGPQETQYF.